The 2 T cell receptor beta chains below all came from one sample that was sequenced in a study of blood T cell repertoires in COVID-19 (TCRdb year 2020). Libraries were made using the immunoSEQ multiplex PCR assay. Here the immuneACCESS table is served through TCRdb, limited to in-frame sequences with V and J called. Missing clones are a known gap in these copies; in checked studies unresolved V genes cover under half, and the rest lacks a known reason. The sample includes fewer than 200,000 clones, with roughly 85% observed a single time. Of the sample, around 3.2% is held by the ten largest clones. Source material: peripheral blood. The receptors shown here come from a human donor with acute or convalescent COVID-19. The donor label of this sample is uncertain.

This chain connects TRBV27 to TRBJ2-3, with 8 bases aligning to TRBD1. The CDR3 is 14 residues long. CDR1 is MNHEY and CDR2 is SMNVEV in the germline V gene (reference sequence). The V segment lost 8 bases and the J segment 7 bases; nucleotides outside the gene matches: 11. CDR3 sequence reads: CASQDRVLRNTQYF. CDR3 DNA sequence: TGTGCCAGCCAGGACAGGGTCCTGAGGAATACGCAGTATTTT.

The chain combines TRBV3-1 (or the pseudogene TRBV3-2) with TRBJ1-4, with D possibly TRBD1 on 5 matching bases. Germline V gene data show CDR1 as LGHDT and CDR2 as YNNKEL (reference sequence). Trimming cost V 3 bases and J 8 bases, with 22 bases left between them. The CDR3 has 17 residues. The CDR3 protein is CASSHFSGGKKNEKLFF. The CDR3 DNA follows: TGTGCCAGCAGCCACTTCTCGGGGGGGAAAAAAAACGAAAAACTGTTTTTT.